This record looks at one T cell receptor (beta chain) sequence and its context. As yet, its antigen is unknown. cDNA serving as the sequencing template came from extracted, reverse transcribed RNA. Sequenced by immunoSEQ multiplex PCR; TCRdb stores in-frame clones only, minus some. The data hold 200,000 to 250,000 clones, with under 75% observed a single time. This entry comes from a study of CD8+ T cells in alopecia areata. General study results and limits: Because one nonresponder was included, the link of baseline CD8+ expansion to response is considered uncertain. Against the mouse data, patients shared TCRs less clearly, possibly for HLA reasons.

Treatment noted: oral pan-JAK inhibitor, 5-10 mg twice daily. PBMCs yielded sorted CD4+ and CD8+ T cells. Sequencing used CD4+ T cells sorted from blood, obtained at week 4, from a patient treated with tofacitinib. The TCR sequence derives from a human donor with alopecia areata.

The CDR3 reads CASSLAVGYEQYF. Written as DNA, the CDR3 is TGTGCCAGCAGCTTAGCCGTCGGGTACGAGCAGTACTTC. V usage is TRBV7-9 and J usage is TRBJ2-7; D remains unclear. Looked up from germline, CDR1 is SEHNR and CDR2 is FQNEAQ (reference sequence). CDR3 length: 13 residues. The germline V and J ends were trimmed by 0 bases and 4 bases, with 7 bases remaining between them.